The clone carrying this T cell receptor (beta chain) was picked up a small number of times. The CDR3 spans 18 residues. V lost 4 bases and J lost 2; bases outside the gene matches: 11. CDR1 and CDR2 from the germline V gene are SGHNT and YYREEE (reference sequence). In the original workflow: Reference gene primer amplification in the assay estimated nucleated cell counts. Libraries were prepared by immunoSEQ multiplex PCR; TCRdb keeps only in-frame clonotypes and omits some of them. V, J and clone size reflect that table, while D and trimming were determined from the DNA. The table shows around 140,000 clones, with about 87% occurring only once. The data originate from a study of blood T cell repertoires in COVID-19. As for the study in general: Researchers got acute and convalescent COVID-19 samples from the United States, Italy and Spain. T cells, B-cell-depleted T cells, or PBMCs provided the cDNA or gDNA that served as material.

This receptor was identified in a woman aged 45-65 years with active or convalescent COVID-19. The sample was peripheral blood. The V and J genes are TRBV5-4 and TRBJ1-4; 10 bases are a match to TRBD1. CDR3 bases: TGTGCCAGCAGCAATAACCGGGACAGGGGAACGACTAATGAAAAACTGTTTTTT. It is translated as CASSNNRDRGTTNEKLFF.